This T cell receptor (beta chain) originates from a study of T cells in Graves' hyperthyroidism and ophthalmopathy. CDR3 length equals 14 residues. Per germline, CDR1 WNHNN and CDR2 SYGVQD (reference sequence). Losses at the gene ends were 4 bases for V and 4 bases for J; bases not matched to a gene: 2. RNA transcripts gave rise to amplified TCR beta CDR3 regions. TCR CDR3 regions were first amplified by RT-PCR with HTBI primers. From the multiplex PCR reads, TCRdb called clonotypes with MiXCR, one entry per CDR3 protein. The sample comprises 340,000 or so distinct CDR3 sequences, 15% to 20% of which are singletons, and around 54% rests with the top ten.

The rearrangement uses TRBV10-1 and TRBJ2-3; 10 bases match TRBD1. Sequenced material: blood. This clonotype originated in a woman between 50 and 59 years old with Graves' hyperthyroidism. In DNA form, the CDR3 reads TGCGCCAGCAGTGGGGGACAGGGGTCAGATACGCAGTATTTT. Protein product: CASSGGQGSDTQYF.